The 11 T cell receptor beta chains presented below share a single source sample, sequenced in a study of T cells after yellow fever vaccination. TCRdb ran MiXCR on the 5' RACE reads and lists one entry per CDR3 protein. Counted here are under 400,000 distinct CDR3 sequences, approximately 13% occurring once; the ten biggest clones make up 3.2%. Source: CD4+ T cells sorted from PBMCs, taken 15 days after the yellow fever booster vaccination. The receptor source for this set is a man aged 18-30 years who received the YFV17D yellow fever vaccine.

As DNA, the CDR3 is TGCAGTGCTAGCCCCAGCTGGAACACCGGGGAGCTGTTTTTT. Translation: CSASPSWNTGELFF. The chain carries TRBV20-1 and TRBJ2-2; D unclear. CDR3 length: 14 residues. In germline, CDR1 is DFQATT, CDR2 SNEGSKA (reference sequence). Trimming left V 3 bases short and J 1 base short, with 9 bases between.

The table lists this clonotype with many counts. The chain is built from TRBV24-1 and TRBJ2-3; no clear D gene. Per the germline V gene, CDR1 is KGHDR and CDR2 is SFDVKD. V shed 9 bases and J shed 2 bases, with 8 bases lying between them. The CDR3 is made up of 12 amino acids. The CDR3 reads CATQKDTDTQYF. Here the CDR3 DNA reads TGTGCCACCCAGAAGGACACAGATACGCAGTATTTT.

J is TRBJ2-7 and V is TRBV29-1, with D perhaps matching TRBD1 or TRBD2 (5 bases each). The V and J ends lost 1 base and 5 bases respectively, with 15 bases between them. From germline, CDR1 is SQVTM and CDR2 ANQGSEA. The CDR3 spans 14 residues. CDR3 amino acids: CSVEVGGPPHEQYF. Written as DNA, the CDR3 is TGCAGCGTTGAAGTTGGGGGACCCCCCCACGAGCAGTACTTC.

This clonotype came up a few times. The chain has TRBV7-6 and TRBJ2-1, with TRBD1 as a possible D gene (7 bases). V gave up 1 base and J gave up 4 bases, with 14 bases separating them. Germline lookup yields CDR1 SGHVS and CDR2 FNYEAQ. This CDR3 contains 16 residues. CDR3 residues: CASSLVPRGAYNEQFF. CDR3 in DNA: TGTGCCAGCAGCTTAGTCCCCAGGGGGGCTTACAATGAGCAGTTCTTC.

In this sample, this clonotype turned up a few times. This rearrangement joins TRBV5-1 to TRBJ1-2, with unresolved D. Germline lookup yields CDR1 SGHRS and CDR2 YFSETQ. V was shortened by 3 bases and J by 5 bases, with 26 bases between the two germline ends. CDR3 length equals 18 residues. The CDR3 here is CASSSRRISGGGSYGYTF. CDR3 nucleotide sequence: TGCGCCAGCAGCTCGAGAAGGATCAGTGGAGGCGGTTCGTATGGCTACACCTTC. Supplemented by reference TRBV5-1 and TRBJ1-2, the full variable domain reads KAGVTQTPRYLIKTRGQQVTLSCSPISGHRSVSWYQQTPGQGLQFLFEYFSETQRNKGNFPGRFSGRQFSNSRSEMNVSTLELGDSALYLCASSSRRISGGGSYGYTFGSGTRLTVV.

This clonotype was seen many times. In DNA, the CDR3 is TGTGCCAGCAGCGTAGTTCGGGAAGACTCCCCTCATCAGCCCCAGCATTTT. The encoded protein is CASSVVREDSPHQPQHF. The chain carries TRBV9 and TRBJ1-5; D is unresolved. The germline V and J ends were trimmed by 0 bases and 5 bases, with 18 bases remaining between them. This CDR3 is built from 17 residues. From germline, CDR1 is SGDLS and CDR2 YYNGEE. Filled out from reference TRBV9 and TRBJ1-5, the complete variable domain reads DSGVTQTPKHLITATGQRVTLRCSPRSGDLSVYWYQQSLDQGLQFLIQYYNGEERAKGNILERFSAQQFPDLHSELNLSSLELGDSALYFCASSVVREDSPHQPQHFGDGTRLSIL.

This chain links TRBV5-1 with TRBJ2-5; TRBD2 is a possible D gene (6 bases). Trimming pared 5 bases from V and 1 base from J, leaving 12 bases between. Germline assignment: CDR1 SGHRS and CDR2 YFSETQ. CDR3 size: 14 residues. CDR3 bases: TGCGCCAGCAGGGGGAGGACAATCCAAGAGACCCAGTACTTC. Translated: CASRGRTIQETQYF. Complete variable domain (other parts from reference TRBV5-1 and TRBJ2-5): KAGVTQTPRYLIKTRGQQVTLSCSPISGHRSVSWYQQTPGQGLQFLFEYFSETQRNKGNFPGRFSGRQFSNSRSEMNVSTLELGDSALYLCASRGRTIQETQYFGPGTRLLVL.

This clonotype was detected only a few times. The chain uses TRBV20-1 and TRBJ1-5; D is perhaps TRBD1 (6 bases). Germline CDR1 and CDR2: DFQATT and SNEGSKA (reference sequence). The CDR3 extends over 17 amino acids. V shed 1 base and J shed 1 base, with 17 bases lying between them. The CDR3 loop is CSARGDVTQGSNQPQHF. The CDR3 bases are TGCAGTGCTAGAGGGGACGTAACCCAGGGGAGCAATCAGCCCCAGCATTTT.

In this sample, this clonotype turned up a few times. This sequence joins TRBV19 and TRBJ2-2; the D gene is possibly TRBD1 (6 bases). From germline, CDR1 is LNHDA and CDR2 SQIVND (reference sequence). This CDR3 region has 15 residues. The V end was cut by 2 bases, the J end by 5 bases, with 12 bases between. The CDR3 DNA sequence: TGTGCCAGTAGTATAATTTGGCAGGGGACCGGGGAGCTGTTTTTT. Protein product: CASSIIWQGTGELFF.

This clonotype has a handful of counts. The chain recombines TRBV7-2 with TRBJ2-3; D gene uncertain. V was pared by 5 bases and J by 4 bases, with 13 bases between. Germline V gene sequence: CDR1 SGHTA, CDR2 FQGNSA. The CDR3 consists of 14 residues. In nucleotides, the CDR3 is TGTGCCAGCAGCCCTATGGGGATTTCAGATACGCAGTATTTT. This sequence encodes CASSPMGISDTQYF.

This clonotype was picked up a small number of times. The chain employs TRBV20-1 and TRBJ2-3; 9 positions match TRBD2. Germline CDR1 reads DFQATT; CDR2 reads SNEGSKA (reference sequence). V lost 2 bases and J lost 6; bases outside the gene matches: 6. CDR3 length: 14 residues. The CDR3 loop is CSARFSSGGDTQYF. In DNA, the CDR3 is TGCAGTGCTAGATTTTCCAGCGGGGGGGATACGCAGTATTTT.